The T cell receptor (beta chain) under discussion was sequenced for a study of shared clonotypes between healthy human individuals. Sequencing used immunoSEQ multiplex PCR; TCRdb keeps in-frame clones, though not all of them. Of 2 million to 3 million clones in the sample, 93% are singletons; the top ten hold 0.36%. This clone was seen once. What it recognizes is unknown. Points from the study as a whole: A few donors had around 5.2% of their naive CD4 clonotypes in common.

Partitioning of CD4+ cells yielded a CD45RA+ naive subset and a CD45RA-negative memory subset. Source material: naive CD4+ T cells from PBMCs. Subset of the sample: CD45RA+ positively selected. This TCR derives from a man between 18 and 35 years old in good health. Some clones in this sample may be carry-over from other donors' samples.

The CDR3 sequence is CASSRGRKISTDTQYF. DNA for the CDR3: TGCGCCAGCAGCCGCGGGCGCAAGATTAGCACAGATACGCAGTATTTT. The chain is built from TRBV5-1 and TRBJ2-3; D possibly corresponds to TRBD2 (5 bases). Germline CDR1 is SGHRS and CDR2 is YFSETQ. There are 16 residues in the CDR3. The ends were cut back, 4 bases at V and 0 bases at J, with 15 bases in the middle.